The 18 T cell receptor beta chains reported below all come from one sample, sequenced in a study of early T cells in non-severe SARS-CoV-2 infection. Using its own MiXCR run on the 5' RACE reads, TCRdb lists one record per CDR3 protein. The sample records 50,000 to 70,000 distinct CDR3 sequences, more than 7.5% being singletons. The sample was whole blood. All receptors derive from an adult who was a healthcare worker with PCR-confirmed SARS-CoV-2 infection or an uninfected control (not recorded which).

The chain is built from TRBV20-1 and TRBJ2-7; D may be TRBD2 (6 bases). Germline values: CDR1 DFQATT, CDR2 SNEGSKA (reference sequence). Trimming shortened V by 5 bases and J by 0 bases, and 8 bases separated the two germline ends. The CDR3 runs 12 residues. CDR3 nucleotide sequence: TGCAGTGCTTGGGACTCCTCCTACGAGCAGTACTTC. Residues: CSAWDSSYEQYF.

The table lists this clonotype with many counts. The V and J genes are TRBV28 and TRBJ1-3, with D perhaps matching TRBD1 (6 bases). Deletions cut 5 bases from V and 2 bases from J, with 13 bases between. This CDR3 has 15 amino acids. Germline V gene lookup returns CDR1 MDHEN and CDR2 SYDVKM. The CDR3 loop is CASSHLQGTGNTIYF. In DNA, the CDR3 is TGTGCCAGCAGTCATCTACAGGGAACTGGAAACACCATATATTTT.

This clonotype was detected a few times. This chain links TRBV2 with TRBJ1-5, with unresolved D. Trimming took off 4 bases at V and 3 bases at J, with 7 bases between the two ends. Germline V gene data show CDR1 as SNHLY and CDR2 as FYNNEI. The CDR3 loop spans 13 amino acids. The CDR3 sequence is CASSGTANQPQHF. In DNA form, the CDR3 reads TGTGCCAGCAGTGGTACGGCCAATCAGCCCCAGCATTTT. Complete variable domain (other parts from reference TRBV2 and TRBJ1-5): EPEVTQTPSHQVTQMGQEVILRCVPISNHLYFYWYRQILGQKVEFLVSFYNNEISEKSEIFDDQFSVERPDGSNFTLKIRSTKLEDSAMYFCASSGTANQPQHFGDGTRLSIL.

The chain joins TRBV4-1 to TRBJ2-7; 10 bases are shared with TRBD1. The length of the CDR3 is 14 residues. Losses at the gene ends were 3 bases for V and 2 bases for J; bases not matched to a gene: 1. Germline values: CDR1 MGHRA, CDR2 YSYEKL. The DNA for the CDR3 is TGCGCCAGCAGCCACGGACAGGGGGCCTACGAGCAGTACTTC. It yields the protein CASSHGQGAYEQYF.

This clonotype was detected only a few times. The chain carries TRBV20-1 and TRBJ2-4, with TRBD1 matching over 11 bases. Germline CDR1 is DFQATT and CDR2 is SNEGSKA (reference sequence). V shed 8 bases and J 0 bases; nucleotides not matched to a gene: 12. This CDR3 contains 17 residues. The CDR3 bases are TGCAGTTTTTCCATCCGGGACAGGGGGTTAGCCAAAAACATTCAGTACTTC. Amino acid sequence: CSFSIRDRGLAKNIQYF.

This clonotype was seen a handful of times. The chain carries TRBV20-1 and TRBJ1-4; 7 nucleotides line up with TRBD1. J gave up 0 bases and V 6 bases, and 10 bases lay outside the gene matches. The CDR3 totals 16 residues. Germline V gene lookup returns CDR1 DFQATT and CDR2 SNEGSKA (reference sequence). Here the CDR3 DNA reads TGCAGTGCCACTCGAGGGACAGTCCCAACTAATGAAAAACTGTTTTTT. Translated, it gives CSATRGTVPTNEKLFF.

The chain links TRBV5-8 to TRBJ2-1; TRBD2 is a possible D gene (6 bases). CDR3 length equals 15 residues. CDR1 is SGHTS, CDR2 YDEGEE, per germline. V was trimmed by 5 bases and J by 6 bases, leaving 18 bases between them. CDR3 coding DNA: TGTGCCAGCAGGCGGGGCGGGATAAGGATCAATGAGCAGTTCTTC. Encoded protein: CASRRGGIRINEQFF.

This clonotype has a handful of counts. The chain is built from TRBV2 and TRBJ2-5; a weak D match, TRBD1 (6 bases). CDR1 SNHLY and CDR2 FYNNEI come from the germline V gene. The CDR3 is made up of 14 amino acids. With 7 bases removed from V and 2 bases from J, the gap between germline ends came to 14 bases. This CDR3 is CASTRDGQQETQYF. DNA of the CDR3: TGTGCCAGCACCCGGGACGGACAGCAAGAGACCCAGTACTTC.

This clonotype was seen just once. This clone may be a read error of a much larger clone one base away. The V gene is TRBV28, the J gene TRBJ2-7; 7 nucleotides line up with TRBD1. V gave up 9 bases and J gave up 3 bases; unmatched junction bases: 14. CDR1 and CDR2 (germline): MDHEN, SYDVKM. The CDR3 is made up of 15 amino acids. The CDR3 protein is CASQRSTGLIYEQYF. The CDR3 nucleotides are TGTGCCAGTCAAAGGTCGACAGGGTTGATCTACGAGCAGTACTTC. Full variable domain (rest looked up from reference TRBV28 and TRBJ2-7): DVKVTQSSRYLVKRTGEKVFLECVQDMDHENMFWYRQDPGLGLRLIYFSYDVKMKEKGDIPEGYSVSREKKERFSLILESASTNQTSMYLCASQRSTGLIYEQYFGPGTRLTVT.

In its sample, this clonotype was seen many times. The rearrangement links TRBV29-1 to TRBJ1-1; D may be TRBD1 (5 bases). The CDR3 totals 13 residues. Trimming pared 6 bases from V and 5 bases from J, leaving 16 bases between. From germline, CDR1 is SQVTM and CDR2 ANQGSEA. Here the CDR3 reads CSVLLGGWTEAFF. CDR3 nucleotide sequence: TGCAGCGTGCTCCTGGGGGGTTGGACTGAAGCTTTCTTT.

This clonotype was observed a handful of times. CDR3 region: CASSSPGQGGTGELFF. The CDR3 DNA is TGTGCCAGCAGTTCCCCTGGACAGGGAGGCACCGGGGAGCTGTTTTTT. V usage is TRBV27 and J usage is TRBJ2-2, with 8 bases aligning to TRBD1. V lost 4 bases to trimming and J lost 4 bases; unmatched junction nucleotides: 8. The CDR3 contains 16 residues. CDR1 and CDR2 from the germline V gene are MNHEY and SMNVEV (reference sequence).

This clonotype was seen many times. The chain recombines TRBV20-1 with TRBJ2-1, with D unclear. Germline V gene data show CDR1 as DFQATT and CDR2 as SNEGSKA (reference sequence). The CDR3 consists of 10 residues. V lost 6 bases and J 6 bases, leaving 6 bases between the germline ends. This chain's CDR3 is CSAPINEQFF. The CDR3 DNA follows: TGCAGTGCCCCAATCAATGAGCAGTTCTTC.

This chain links TRBV12-3 or TRBV12-4 with TRBJ2-1; 7 positions match TRBD1. The CDR3 has 13 amino acids. J lost 10 bases, V lost 5 bases, and 8 bases had no gene match. In DNA form, the CDR3 reads TGTGCCAGCAGTATAGGGGGCCAGGGAGAGCAGTTCTTC. Encoded protein: CASSIGGQGEQFF.

This clonotype came up a few times. The chain is built from TRBV9 and TRBJ2-3; unclear D gene. The V gene lost 3 bases and the J gene lost 0 bases, with 8 bases spanning the gap. The CDR3 is made up of 14 amino acids. CDR1 is SGDLS and CDR2 is YYNGEE in the germline V gene. The CDR3 bases are TGTGCCAGCAGCGGGTCCTCTAGCACAGATACGCAGTATTTT. Residues: CASSGSSSTDTQYF.

This clonotype was counted at least ten times. V gene TRBV2 combines with J gene TRBJ2-1; 9 nucleotides match TRBD2. After removal of 6 bases from V and 4 bases from J, the junction contained 7 bases not matched to a gene. Germline values: CDR1 SNHLY, CDR2 FYNNEI. The CDR3 has 15 amino acids. CDR3 nucleotides: TGTGCCAGCAGGATGACTAGCGGAGCTTACAATGAGCAGTTCTTC. Its translation is CASRMTSGAYNEQFF.

This sequence joins TRBV6-1 and TRBJ2-7, with a tentative D call TRBD2 (6 bases). V lost 2 bases, J lost 2 bases, and 13 bases lay in between. CDR1 and CDR2 from the germline V gene are MNHNS and SASEGT. The CDR3 is 15 residues long. This chain's CDR3 is CASSEFGGGPYEQYF. CDR3 DNA sequence: TGTGCCAGCAGTGAATTTGGGGGAGGCCCCTACGAGCAGTACTTC.

This clonotype has a handful of counts. The chain uses TRBV19 and TRBJ2-7, with D perhaps matching TRBD1 or TRBD2 (5 bases each). Per the germline V gene, CDR1 is LNHDA and CDR2 is SQIVND (reference sequence). This CDR3 region has 15 residues. Trimming stripped 0 bases from V and 2 bases from J, with 11 bases between. The chain's CDR3 is CASSIDPGRTYEQYF. The CDR3 coding sequence is TGTGCCAGTAGTATAGACCCGGGACGAACCTACGAGCAGTACTTC.

This clonotype was picked up many times. This chain joins TRBV7-2 and TRBJ2-3, with 8 bases that match TRBD2. Germline loops: CDR1 SGHTA, CDR2 FQGNSA. V gave up 5 bases and J gave up 0 bases; unmatched junction bases: 7. This CDR3 contains 16 residues. The CDR3 here is CASSAPGTRSTDTQYF. The DNA of the CDR3 is TGTGCCAGCAGCGCGCCCGGGACTAGAAGCACAGATACGCAGTATTTT.